This entry describes one TCR beta chain. The antigen remains undetermined. The sample originates from a study of blood T cells in healthy people across ages. Study-wide results and limits: Strong correlation linked observed beta diversity and percent naive T cells. More naive CD4+ cells and higher diversity were found in long-lived than in aged donors. No conclusive comparison of naive versus antigen-experienced cells was possible with unsorted PBMCs.

Samples had at least 7 million PBMCs isolated from them. The CDR3 is 13 residues long. V dropped 4 bases and J dropped 7 bases, with 14 bases sitting between them. CDR1 and CDR2 (germline): SGHDT, YYEEEE. It was with a sample-barcoded 5' primer and a J-beta primer mix that a second PCR of roughly 6 to 11 cycles was run. TCRdb used MiXCR to reprocess the 5' RACE reads, holding one entry per CDR3 protein. The data hold about 1,400,000 distinct CDR3 sequences, with roughly 45% observed a single time. The specimen was blood. V usage is TRBV5-6 and J usage is TRBJ1-2; no definite D call. The clonotype comes from a woman under 30 in good health. The CDR3 reads CASSGLGRGGYTF. CDR3 coding DNA: TGTGCCAGCAGCGGACTAGGAAGAGGTGGCTACACCTTC.